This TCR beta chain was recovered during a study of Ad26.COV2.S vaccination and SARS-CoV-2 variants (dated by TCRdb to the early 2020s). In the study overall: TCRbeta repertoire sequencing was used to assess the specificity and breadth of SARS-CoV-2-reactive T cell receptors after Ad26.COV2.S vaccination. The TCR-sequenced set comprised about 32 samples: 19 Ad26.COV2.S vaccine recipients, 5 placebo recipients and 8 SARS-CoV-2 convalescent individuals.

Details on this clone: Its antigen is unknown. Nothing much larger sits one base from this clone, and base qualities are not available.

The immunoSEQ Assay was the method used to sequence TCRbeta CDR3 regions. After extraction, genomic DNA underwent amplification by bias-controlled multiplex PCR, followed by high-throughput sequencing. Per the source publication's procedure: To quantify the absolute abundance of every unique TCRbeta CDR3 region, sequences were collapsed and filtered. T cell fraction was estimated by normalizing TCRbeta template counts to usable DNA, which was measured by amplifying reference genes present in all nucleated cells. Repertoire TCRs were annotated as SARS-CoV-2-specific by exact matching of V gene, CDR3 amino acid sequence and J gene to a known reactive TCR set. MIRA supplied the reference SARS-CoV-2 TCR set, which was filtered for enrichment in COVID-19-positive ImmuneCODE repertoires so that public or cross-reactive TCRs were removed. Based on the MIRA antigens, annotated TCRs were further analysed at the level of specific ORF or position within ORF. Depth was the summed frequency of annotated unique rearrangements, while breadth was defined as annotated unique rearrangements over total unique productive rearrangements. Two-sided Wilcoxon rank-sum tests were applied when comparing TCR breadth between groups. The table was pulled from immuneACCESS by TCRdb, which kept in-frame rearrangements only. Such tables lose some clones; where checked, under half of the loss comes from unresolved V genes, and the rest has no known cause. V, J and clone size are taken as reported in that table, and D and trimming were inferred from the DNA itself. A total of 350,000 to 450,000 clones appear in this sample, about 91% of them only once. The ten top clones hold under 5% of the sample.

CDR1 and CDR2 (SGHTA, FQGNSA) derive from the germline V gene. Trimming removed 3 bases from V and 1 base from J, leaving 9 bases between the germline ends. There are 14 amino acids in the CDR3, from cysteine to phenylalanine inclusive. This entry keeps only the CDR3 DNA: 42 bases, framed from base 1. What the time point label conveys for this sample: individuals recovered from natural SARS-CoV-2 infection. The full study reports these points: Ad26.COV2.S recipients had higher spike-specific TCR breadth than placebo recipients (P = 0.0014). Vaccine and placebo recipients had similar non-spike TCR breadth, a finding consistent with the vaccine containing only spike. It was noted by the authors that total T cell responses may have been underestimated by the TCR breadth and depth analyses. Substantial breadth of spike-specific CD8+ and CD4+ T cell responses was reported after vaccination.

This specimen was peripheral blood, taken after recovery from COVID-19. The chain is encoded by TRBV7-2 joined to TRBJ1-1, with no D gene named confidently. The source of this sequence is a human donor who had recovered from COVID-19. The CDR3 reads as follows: CASSFSRENTEAFF. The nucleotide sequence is TGTGCCAGCAGCTTCTCACGGGAGAACACTGAAGCTTTCTTT. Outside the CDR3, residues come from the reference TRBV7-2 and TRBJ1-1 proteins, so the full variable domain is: GAGVSQSPSNKVTEKGKDVELRCDPISGHTALYWYRQSLGQGLEFLIYFQGNSAPDKSGLPSDRFSAERTGGSVSTLTIQRTQQEDSAVYLCASSFSRENTEAFFGQGTRLTVV.